The sequence of this T cell receptor beta chain was determined in a study of blood T cell repertoires in COVID-19. Study overall: Both acute and convalescent COVID-19 samples were obtained from the United States, Italy and Spain. T cells, B-cell-depleted T cells, or PBMCs supplied cDNA or gDNA.

Under the authors' procedure: Estimation of nucleated cell counts relied on the amplification of reference gene primers. TCRdb's table, derived via immunoSEQ multiplex PCR, lists solely in-frame clones and lacks some. V and J calls and clone size are copied from that table; D and trimming were computed from the DNA. The table records 110,000 to 150,000 clones, roughly 88% of them present only once. This clone appeared a single time. In germline, CDR1 is SGHTA, CDR2 FQGNSA. The junction had 4 bases not matched to a gene; V was cut back by 3 bases and J by 4 bases. The CDR3 is 14 amino acids. The sequencing input was PBMCs or T cells enriched from blood (not recorded which). The V and J genes are TRBV7-2 and TRBJ2-7; 9 bases fit TRBD1. The clonotype was recovered from a man in his forties or fifties who had recovered from COVID-19. The CDR3 reads CASSFTGTGYEQYF. The CDR3 DNA sequence: TGTGCCAGCAGCTTCACCGGGACAGGGTACGAGCAGTACTTC. Looking up the rest from reference TRBV7-2 and TRBJ2-7 gives the full variable domain: GAGVSQSPSNKVTEKGKDVELRCDPISGHTALYWYRQSLGQGLEFLIYFQGNSAPDKSGLPSDRFSAERTGGSVSTLTIQRTQQEDSAVYLCASSFTGTGYEQYFGPGTRLTVT.